These 2 T cell receptor beta chains originate from one sample sequenced in a study of T cells in Graves' hyperthyroidism and ophthalmopathy. RNA transcripts served as the template for amplifying TCR beta CDR3 regions. During a first-round RT-PCR of the TCR CDR3, the HTBI primer set was used. Via MiXCR, TCRdb re-called the multiplex PCR reads, giving one row per CDR3 protein. The sample lists around 480,000 distinct CDR3 sequences; 13% to 15% were seen once. Source material: blood. These receptor sequences come from a woman aged 18-30 years with Graves' hyperthyroidism.

This clonotype was detected a few times. V and J are TRBV7-2 and TRBJ2-7, with 13 positions matching TRBD2. V lost 4 bases and J lost 7; bases outside the gene matches: 7. This CDR3 has 15 amino acids. CDR1 and CDR2 (germline): SGHTA, FQGNSA. The DNA for the CDR3 is TGTGCCAGCAGCTCTAGACTAGCGGGGGGCCCGGAGCAGTACTTC. It encodes CASSSRLAGGPEQYF.

The sample holds a few counts of this clonotype. The chain recombines TRBV5-1 with TRBJ1-2; no definite D call. V was trimmed by 6 bases and J by 8 bases, leaving 17 bases between them. CDR1 and CDR2 from the germline V gene are SGHRS and YFSETQ. The CDR3 runs to 13 residues. The CDR3 region is CASKVSGTGGYTF. CDR3 nucleotide sequence: TGCGCCAGCAAGGTGTCAGGAACCGGCGGCTACACCTTC. The whole variable domain, remainder taken from reference TRBV5-1 and TRBJ1-2, is KAGVTQTPRYLIKTRGQQVTLSCSPISGHRSVSWYQQTPGQGLQFLFEYFSETQRNKGNFPGRFSGRQFSNSRSEMNVSTLELGDSALYLCASKVSGTGGYTFGSGTRLTVV.